The 15 T cell receptor beta chains in this list originate from one sample, sequenced in a study of T cell changes during pregnancy in multiple sclerosis. Sequencing used immunoSEQ multiplex PCR; TCRdb keeps in-frame clones, though not all of them. Seen here are about 27,000 clones, roughly 86% observed once, and the top ten hold 10% to 15%. This specimen consisted of CD8+ T cells from peripheral blood mononuclear cells, obtained in the first trimester of pregnancy. The receptors stem from a female donor in good health, enrolled as a control in a pregnancy study.

V usage is TRBV2 and J usage is TRBJ2-7; 8 bases are a match to TRBD2. CDR3 length: 17 amino acids. Germline V lookup: CDR1 SNHLY, CDR2 FYNNEI. J gave up 1 base and V 5 bases, and 13 bases lay outside the gene matches. The CDR3 nucleotides read TGTGCCAGCAGTCCCCACCAGCGGGAGTCCCGGTCCTACGAGCAGTACTTC. This codes for CASSPHQRESRSYEQYF.

The rearrangement uses TRBV7-9 and TRBJ2-2; TRBD1 aligns across 7 bases. Per the germline V gene, CDR1 is SEHNR and CDR2 is FQNEAQ (reference sequence). The CDR3 sequence is 16 residues long. The junction had 8 bases not matched to a gene; V was cut back by 5 bases and J by 2 bases. CDR3 sequence: CASSIWDSPNTGELFF. CDR3 in DNA: TGTGCCAGCAGCATTTGGGACAGTCCAAACACCGGGGAGCTGTTTTTT.

The chain employs TRBV25-1 and TRBJ1-1; no reliable D call. V lost 1 base to trimming and J lost 5 bases, with 8 bases between them. CDR1 and CDR2 (germline): MGHDK, SYGVNS. This CDR3 has 13 residues. The CDR3, as DNA: TGTGCCAGCAGTGAATCCGTGAGGACTGAAGCTTTCTTT. As protein: CASSESVRTEAFF.

The chain is built from TRBV4-1 and TRBJ1-1; D unresolved. V was cut by 1 base and J by 4 bases, with 7 bases left in between. This CDR3 is 13 amino acids long. Germline assignment: CDR1 MGHRA and CDR2 YSYEKL. The CDR3: CASSQGSGTEAFF. DNA for the CDR3: TGCGCCAGCAGCCAAGGCAGTGGCACTGAAGCTTTCTTT.

The rearrangement links TRBV27 to TRBJ1-1; D call uncertain. CDR1 is MNHEY and CDR2 is SMNVEV in the germline V gene (reference sequence). Trimming shortened V by 5 bases and J by 4 bases, and 17 bases separated the two germline ends. The CDR3 is 15 residues long. CDR3 in amino acids: CASSPTPERVTEAFF. The DNA for the CDR3 is TGTGCCAGCAGTCCTACCCCAGAGAGGGTCACTGAAGCTTTCTTT.

This sequence joins TRBV4-3 and TRBJ1-1; TRBD1 might be the D (5 bases). The V and J ends lost 3 bases and 5 bases respectively, with 19 bases between them. The CDR3 is 16 amino acids. Germline CDR1 and CDR2: LGHNA and YSLEER. The CDR3 DNA reads TGCGCCAGCAGCCAGAACCCGGGGGACCCCGGGACTGAAGCTTTCTTT. Protein sequence: CASSQNPGDPGTEAFF.

The V call is TRBV19, the J call TRBJ2-7; 8 nucleotides line up with TRBD1. The CDR3 totals 16 residues. Losses at the gene ends were 6 bases for V and 6 bases for J; bases not matched to a gene: 16. Per the germline V gene, CDR1 is LNHDA and CDR2 is SQIVND (reference sequence). The CDR3 sequence: CASSPPRDRGWGEQYF. In DNA, the CDR3 is TGTGCCAGTAGCCCCCCCCGCGACAGGGGATGGGGCGAGCAGTACTTC.

The chain joins TRBV6-1 to TRBJ2-3; 9 bases align to TRBD2. The CDR3 loop spans 15 amino acids. Germline V gene lookup returns CDR1 MNHNS and CDR2 SASEGT. V lost 10 bases, J lost 4 bases, and 12 bases stayed unmatched. The CDR3 bases are TGTGCCACCCTGGAACAAGCGGGGGGACCAGATACGCAGTATTTT. This encodes CATLEQAGGPDTQYF.

This CDR3 is CATKLDRATNEKLFF. Written as DNA, the CDR3 is TGTGCCACCAAACTGGACAGGGCAACTAATGAAAAACTGTTTTTT. This chain uses TRBV6-5 with TRBJ1-4, with 8 bases that match TRBD1. The junction had 7 bases not matched to a gene; V was cut back by 10 bases and J by 0 bases. From germline, CDR1 is MNHEY and CDR2 SVGAGI. CDR3 length: 15 amino acids.

The chain is built from TRBV7-3 and TRBJ2-7; perhaps TRBD1 as D (6 bases). The CDR3 runs 15 residues. Germline V gene lookup returns CDR1 SGHTA and CDR2 FQGTGA. With 4 bases removed from V and 2 bases from J, the gap between germline ends came to 15 bases. The CDR3 here is CASSSRPGTTYEQYF. CDR3 bases: TGTGCCAGCAGCTCCCGGCCGGGGACAACCTACGAGCAGTACTTC.

This clone was seen just once. The chain has TRBV20-1 and TRBJ1-2; maybe TRBD1 (5 bases). Germline CDR1 is DFQATT and CDR2 is SNEGSKA (reference sequence). V lost 6 bases and J 10 bases, leaving 15 bases between the germline ends. The CDR3 has 11 residues. The CDR3 spells CSAWQGRIYTF. The CDR3 DNA is TGCAGTGCGTGGCAGGGAAGGATCTACACCTTC.

This chain connects TRBV2 to TRBJ2-1; TRBD2 matches at 7 bases. The CDR3 consists of 13 residues. V trimming: 10 bases; J trimming: 5 bases; junction bases outside the gene matches: 8. Germline assignment: CDR1 SNHLY and CDR2 FYNNEI. In DNA, the CDR3 is TGTGCCAAACAAGGTGGGGGGGACAATGAGCAGTTCTTC. Residues: CAKQGGGDNEQFF. The entire variable domain, with the rest obtained from reference TRBV2 and TRBJ2-1, is as follows: EPEVTQTPSHQVTQMGQEVILRCVPISNHLYFYWYRQILGQKVEFLVSFYNNEISEKSEIFDDQFSVERPDGSNFTLKIRSTKLEDSAMYFCAKQGGGDNEQFFGPGTRLTVL.

The chain recombines TRBV7-9 with TRBJ2-3, with TRBD2 matching over 9 bases. The germline V gene has CDR1 SEHNR and CDR2 FQNEAQ (reference sequence). V was clipped by 3 bases and J by 0 bases; unmatched bases: 7. The CDR3 runs to 17 residues. The CDR3 region has the DNA TGTGCCAGCAGCTTTCTGGTAGCGGGGGCAAGCACAGATACGCAGTATTTT. This sequence encodes CASSFLVAGASTDTQYF.

This chain connects TRBV11-2 to TRBJ2-7; 7 nucleotides agree with TRBD1. The CDR3 loop spans 18 amino acids. CDR1 and CDR2 (germline): SGHAT, FQNNGV. Unmatched junction bases numbered 21, after V lost 5 bases and J lost 5 bases. DNA of the CDR3: TGTGCCAGCAGCGTTTCGGCCGGGACAGAACATTGGATCAACGAGCAGTACTTC. Translation gives CASSVSAGTEHWINEQYF.

The rearrangement uses TRBV4-3 and TRBJ2-1; D is ambiguous. The CDR3 totals 16 residues. V was shortened by 4 bases and J by 0 bases, with 13 bases between the two germline ends. Germline V gene data show CDR1 as LGHNA and CDR2 as YSLEER. The CDR3 loop is CASSRRPGSSYNEQFF. The CDR3 DNA reads as TGCGCCAGCAGCCGGAGACCTGGTAGCTCCTACAATGAGCAGTTCTTC.